One sample yielded the 14 T cell receptor beta chains listed below, sequenced in a study of CD8 T cells in ankylosing spondylitis. TCRdb passed the 5' RACE reads through MiXCR, listing each CDR3 protein once. Of about 360,000 distinct CDR3 sequences in the sample, about 14% are singletons; the top ten hold approximately 0.99%. Input material: blood, either unsorted or a sorted T cell fraction (not recorded which). Every receptor here comes from a male donor with ankylosing spondylitis or in good health (not recorded which).

The gene calls are TRBV12-3 or TRBV12-4 and TRBJ2-5; no firm D call. This CDR3 comprises 12 residues. Trimming took off 6 bases at V and 5 bases at J, with 10 bases between the two ends. In DNA form, the CDR3 reads TGTGCCAGCAGGGGAAAGGGTGAGACCCAGTACTTC. Translating it yields CASRGKGETQYF.

This clonotype was seen more than once but under ten times. V and J are TRBV12-3 or TRBV12-4 and TRBJ2-1, with D unclear. The CDR3 loop spans 13 amino acids. The V gene lost 5 bases and the J gene lost 7 bases, with 12 bases spanning the gap. DNA for the CDR3: TGTGCCAGCAGTGGCAGCCTGAGGAATGAGCAGTTCTTC. Translated: CASSGSLRNEQFF.

This clonotype appeared many times. V gene TRBV6-2 or TRBV6-3 combines with J gene TRBJ2-1; no definite D call. CDR1 and CDR2 from the germline V gene are MNHEY and SVGEGT. The CDR3 extends over 16 amino acids. Trimming took off 2 bases at V and 0 bases at J, with 11 bases between the two ends. In DNA, the CDR3 is TGTGCCAGCAGTTACCCCCGGGCCGCCTCCTACAATGAGCAGTTCTTC. Its protein product is CASSYPRAASYNEQFF.

The sample holds many counts of this clonotype. The genes are TRBV12-3 or TRBV12-4 and TRBJ1-3; a weak D match, TRBD1 (5 bases). With 6 bases removed from V and 0 bases from J, the gap between germline ends came to 12 bases. The length of the CDR3 is 15 residues. CDR3 protein: CASRNSGSSGNTIYF. CDR3 sequence (DNA): TGTGCCAGCAGGAACTCAGGGAGCTCTGGAAACACCATATATTTT.

This clonotype was seen at least ten times. The chain links TRBV7-2 to TRBJ2-3, with TRBD1 matching over 7 bases. In germline, CDR1 is SGHTA, CDR2 FQGNSA. V lost 5 bases and J lost 7; bases outside the gene matches: 9. The CDR3 sequence is 14 residues long. Here the CDR3 reads CASSRGQGLNTQYF. CDR3 in DNA: TGTGCCAGCAGCAGGGGGCAGGGTTTGAATACGCAGTATTTT.

This clonotype was counted many times. The V call is TRBV5-1, the J call TRBJ1-6, with TRBD1 matching 10 bases. The junction had 7 bases not matched to a gene; V was cut back by 3 bases and J by 7 bases. Looked up from germline, CDR1 is SGHRS and CDR2 is YFSETQ. CDR3 length equals 16 residues. CDR3 DNA sequence: TGCGCCAGCAGCTGGGGACAGGGGACGAGAAATTCACCCCTCCACTTT. Residues: CASSWGQGTRNSPLHF. Filled out from reference TRBV5-1 and TRBJ1-6, the complete variable domain reads KAGVTQTPRYLIKTRGQQVTLSCSPISGHRSVSWYQQTPGQGLQFLFEYFSETQRNKGNFPGRFSGRQFSNSRSEMNVSTLELGDSALYLCASSWGQGTRNSPLHFGNGTRLTVT.

This clonotype has more than one count but fewer than ten. The V call is TRBV2, the J call TRBJ2-2, with 10 bases that match TRBD2. This CDR3 comprises 16 residues. V gave up 4 bases and J gave up 4 bases; unmatched junction bases: 6. From germline, CDR1 is SNHLY and CDR2 FYNNEI. The CDR3 nucleotides are TGTGCCAGCAGTGGGTCTAGCGGGAGTGTCACCGGGGAGCTGTTTTTT. Translating gives CASSGSSGSVTGELFF.

The V and J genes are TRBV7-6 and TRBJ2-3, with 7 bases fitting TRBD2. This CDR3 region has 15 residues. Germline loops: CDR1 SGHVS, CDR2 FNYEAQ. V lost 5 bases and J lost 0; bases outside the gene matches: 5. The CDR3 spells CASSTLAHSTDTQYF. In nucleotides, the CDR3 is TGTGCCAGCAGCACACTAGCGCACAGCACAGATACGCAGTATTTT.

This rearrangement joins TRBV12-3 or TRBV12-4 to TRBJ2-1, with D unclear. V was pared by 7 bases and J by 4 bases, with 17 bases between. CDR3 size: 15 residues. The CDR3 sequence is CASTNQRGQYNEQFF. The CDR3 nucleotides read TGTGCCAGCACCAATCAAAGAGGCCAGTACAATGAGCAGTTCTTC.

This clonotype has just a few counts. The V and J genes are TRBV5-1 and TRBJ2-4; 9 nucleotides line up with TRBD1. V lost 5 bases and J lost 4; bases outside the gene matches: 7. Germline CDR1 and CDR2: SGHRS and YFSETQ. The CDR3 consists of 15 residues. For the CDR3, the DNA is TGCGCCAGCAGTCCGGGACAGGGACTAAAAAACATTCAGTACTTC. Encoded protein: CASSPGQGLKNIQYF.

This clonotype appeared a few times. The chain employs TRBV6-2 or TRBV6-3 and TRBJ2-3, with 7 bases identical to TRBD2. This CDR3 region has 16 residues. In germline, CDR1 is MNHEY, CDR2 SVGEGT. V lost 5 bases and J lost 5; bases outside the gene matches: 13. In DNA form, the CDR3 reads TGTGCCAGCAGTGCCCAAGGGGCGGGAGTAGAAGATACGCAGTATTTT. It is translated as CASSAQGAGVEDTQYF.

This clonotype showed up many times. The chain recombines TRBV7-2 with TRBJ1-2; no definite D call. The germline gives CDR1 SGHTA, CDR2 FQGNSA. The V and J ends lost 5 bases and 1 base respectively, with 8 bases between them. CDR3 length: 13 amino acids. The CDR3 loop is CASSPDLNYGYTF. In DNA, the CDR3 is TGTGCCAGCAGCCCTGACCTTAACTATGGCTACACCTTC.

This clonotype was seen a few times. V and J are TRBV5-1 and TRBJ2-1; 8 bases agree with TRBD2. CDR1 and CDR2 from the germline V gene are SGHRS and YFSETQ. V shed 0 bases, J shed 5 bases, and the junction held 10 bases outside the gene matches. The CDR3 spans 17 residues. The CDR3 DNA is TGCGCCAGCAGCTTGGAGGTCCCCGGGAGGGTGAACAATGAGCAGTTCTTC. Translation gives CASSLEVPGRVNNEQFF.

This clonotype was seen only a few times. The CDR3 region is CASSLVGGGPGELFF. CDR3 sequence (DNA): TGTGCCAGCAGCTTAGTTGGCGGGGGACCCGGGGAGCTGTTTTTT. The chain couples TRBV11-2 to TRBJ2-2, with 7 bases fitting TRBD2. The V gene's germline CDR1 is SGHAT and CDR2 FQNNGV. The CDR3 has 15 amino acids. After removal of 1 base from V and 6 bases from J, the junction contained 5 bases not matched to a gene.